This record looks at one T cell receptor beta chain sequence and its context. Its antigen is unidentified. These data originate in a study of shared clonotypes between healthy human individuals. Sequenced by immunoSEQ multiplex PCR; TCRdb stores in-frame clones only, minus some. Here the sample spans about 700,000 clones, just over 90% being singletons. Points from the study as a whole: It was only blood that was sampled, and tissue repertoires likely differ.

In the naive CD8 group, cells lacked CD45RO and were positively selected for CCR7, so terminally differentiated effector memory CD45RA+ cells were left out. The donors, all of them Caucasian adults, lived in Nashville, Tennessee. The sequence came from a man in his thirties or forties in good health. Sequences were obtained from naive CD8+ T cells sorted from blood.

The CDR3 coding sequence is TGCAGCGTTGATGGGCCAAGCTCCTACGAGCAGTACTTC. Its translation: CSVDGPSSYEQYF. The chain recombines TRBV29-1 with TRBJ2-7; D is unclear. Trimming cost V 3 bases and J 0 bases, with 9 bases left between them. Germline V CDR1 and CDR2: SQVTM, ANQGSEA. This CDR3 region has 13 residues.